This passage covers 10 T cell receptor beta chains from one sample sequenced in a study of spatial heterogeneity in lung cancer. Time point given: sample taken at primary tumor resection. Sequencing was performed on whole RNA extracted from tumor and nontumor lung tissue, or from frozen PBMC, and the material was left unsorted. MiXCR, run by TCRdb on the 5' RACE reads, gives a single entry per CDR3 protein. The sample records approximately 9,400 distinct CDR3 sequences, 4.6% being singletons. The specimen was PBMCs, collected at surgery. Every receptor here comes from a male donor with early-stage non-small cell lung cancer.

With respect to this clonotype: A clone one base away is much larger, so this may be a read error. Within a library made for alpha chains, this beta chain is off target, and its count is uninformative. J is TRBJ2-3 and V is TRBV3-1; 9 bases match TRBD2. CDR1 is LGHDT and CDR2 is YNNKEL in the germline V gene (reference sequence). There are 16 residues in the CDR3. CDR3 sequence: CVSSLTLAGEADTQYF. CDR3 in DNA: TGTGTCAGCAGCTTGACTTTAGCGGGGGAGGCAGATACGCAGTATTTT.

As for this clonotype: This beta chain is an unintended read in a library built for alpha chains; its size means little. The rearrangement uses TRBV7-9 and TRBJ2-5; 7 nucleotides align to TRBD2. There are 14 residues in the CDR3. From germline, CDR1 is SEHNR and CDR2 FQNEAQ (reference sequence). Trimming removed 4 bases from V and 9 bases from J; junction bases left unmatched: 11. CDR3 region: CASSSRAGRGAQYF. In DNA form, the CDR3 reads TGTGCCAGCAGCTCCCGGGCAGGACGGGGGGCCCAGTACTTC.

This clonotype was detected ten times or more. This beta chain is an off-target read within a library intended for alpha chains, so its frequency means little. The chain couples TRBV5-1 to TRBJ2-1; tentative D call: TRBD2 (7 bases). V was shortened by 4 bases and J by 8 bases, with 22 bases between the two germline ends. The length of the CDR3 is 16 residues. CDR1 is SGHRS, CDR2 YFSETQ, per germline. In nucleotides, the CDR3 is TGCGCCAGCAGCCCCCGTGGGGGGGGGCTCGGGGATGAGCAGTTCTTC. Protein product: CASSPRGGGLGDEQFF.

This clonotype is termed medium-sized. In a library made to pick up alpha chains, this beta chain is a stray read with a size that means little. This rearrangement joins TRBV12-3 or TRBV12-4 to TRBJ2-1, with unresolved D. V lost 5 bases and J lost 6, with 14 bases in between. CDR3 length: 14 residues. The CDR3, as DNA: TGTGCCAGCAGTACTGGCTTAGCTGGCAATGAGCAGTTCTTC. Encoded protein: CASSTGLAGNEQFF.

This clonotype was seen many times. This beta chain turned up in a library designed for alpha chains; as an off-target read, its abundance says little. The chain is built from TRBV28 and TRBJ1-6, with no clear D. This CDR3 comprises 11 residues. V was clipped by 4 bases and J by 8 bases, with 3 bases between them. CDR1 is MDHEN and CDR2 is SYDVKM in the germline V gene. The CDR3 DNA reads TGTGCCAGCAGTTCTCATTCACCCCTCCACTTT. This gives the protein CASSSHSPLHF.

Many counts were recorded for this clonotype. Within a library made for alpha chains, this beta chain is off target, and its count is uninformative. The V gene is TRBV27, the J gene TRBJ2-5, with TRBD1 matching 8 bases. The V gene end was trimmed by 5 bases and the J gene end by 5 bases; junction bases not matched to a gene: 10. Germline V gene lookup returns CDR1 MNHEY and CDR2 SMNVEV (reference sequence). This CDR3 is built from 15 residues. The CDR3 here is CASSPAPDRGETQYF. In nucleotides, the CDR3 is TGTGCCAGCAGTCCAGCACCCGACAGGGGCGAGACCCAGTACTTC.

This clonotype was recorded a few times. This beta chain is a stray sequence in a library constructed for alpha chains; its clone size is not meaningful. This sequence joins TRBV7-9 and TRBJ2-5, with 7 bases lining up with TRBD2. V lost 2 bases, J lost 5 bases, and 5 bases stayed unmatched. The CDR3 is made up of 14 amino acids. CDR1 is SEHNR and CDR2 is FQNEAQ in the germline V gene (reference sequence). For the CDR3, the DNA is TGTGCCAGCAGCTTAACGAGTAGCGGGGAGACCCAGTACTTC. Translation gives CASSLTSSGETQYF.

This clonotype was recorded many times. The library was prepared for alpha chains; this beta chain is a stray read, so its frequency means little. The chain combines TRBV4-1 with TRBJ2-7, with TRBD1 matching over 7 bases. CDR3 length equals 15 residues. J lost 0 bases, V lost 4 bases, and 6 bases had no gene match. Germline loops: CDR1 MGHRA, CDR2 YSYEKL. CDR3 DNA: TGCGCCAGCAGCCCCCGACAGGGCCTCTCCTACGAGCAGTACTTC. The encoded protein is CASSPRQGLSYEQYF.

This clonotype was counted ten times or more. The library was designed around alpha chains, so this beta chain is a stray read whose abundance carries little weight. The gene calls are TRBV5-1 and TRBJ2-5; the match to TRBD1 covers 7 bases. The CDR3 covers 17 residues. V shed 3 bases, J shed 7 bases, and the junction held 18 bases outside the gene matches. Per the germline V gene, CDR1 is SGHRS and CDR2 is YFSETQ. In DNA, the CDR3 is TGCGCCAGCAGCTCCAATGATAGACAGGGTGGAAGGGGGACCCAGTACTTC. Translated, it gives CASSSNDRQGGRGTQYF.

This clonotype was counted ten times or more. Within a library made for alpha chains, this beta chain is off target, and its count is uninformative. The chain combines TRBV7-2 with TRBJ2-1, with D maybe TRBD1 (6 bases). Per germline, CDR1 SGHTA and CDR2 FQGNSA. The V and J ends lost 6 bases and 1 base respectively, with 13 bases between them. CDR3 length: 15 amino acids. The CDR3 loop is CASRSGTLSYNEQFF. Here the CDR3 DNA reads TGTGCCAGCAGATCCGGGACACTATCCTACAATGAGCAGTTCTTC.